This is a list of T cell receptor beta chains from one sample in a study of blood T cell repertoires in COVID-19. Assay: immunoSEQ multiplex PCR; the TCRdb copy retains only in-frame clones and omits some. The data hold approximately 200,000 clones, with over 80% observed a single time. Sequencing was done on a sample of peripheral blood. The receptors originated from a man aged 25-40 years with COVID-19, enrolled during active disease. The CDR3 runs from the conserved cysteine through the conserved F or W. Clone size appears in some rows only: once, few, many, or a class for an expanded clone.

cdr3_aa: CASSLASGPSTDTQYF; v_call: TRBV27; clone_size: .
cdr3_aa: CSVEGGNRGFSYNEQFF; v_call: TRBV29-1; clone_size: once
cdr3_aa: CASSVVGRAGVGEAFF; v_call: TRBV9; clone_size: few
cdr3_aa: CASSPRTGGAWGYTF; v_call: TRBV5-1; clone_size: .
cdr3_aa: CASSSPGQQNTGELFF; v_call: TRBV11-3; clone_size: .
cdr3_aa: CASSPGTGGRGVYGYTF; v_call: TRBV5-5; clone_size: few
cdr3_aa: CASRSPGRGPNEKLFF; v_call: TRBV11-2; clone_size: .
cdr3_aa: CASSLRGLAIAYEQYF; v_call: TRBV7-2; clone_size: once
cdr3_aa: CASSPGTSAYNEQFF; v_call: TRBV5-4; clone_size: .
cdr3_aa: CASTIGSSFNEQFF; v_call: TRBV11-2; clone_size: .
cdr3_aa: CAISESPTSGDLYEQYF; v_call: TRBV10-3; clone_size: .
cdr3_aa: CASSPPGLAGDTQYF; v_call: TRBV5-4; clone_size: .
cdr3_aa: CAISDGGGSNQPQHF; v_call: TRBV10-3; clone_size: .
cdr3_aa: CASGPTSGETQYF; v_call: TRBV12-5; clone_size: .
cdr3_aa: CASSFFGASEAFF; v_call: TRBV11-2; clone_size: .
cdr3_aa: CASSLIDRGYNEQFF; v_call: TRBV7-2; clone_size: .
cdr3_aa: CASSFAGGYGYTF; v_call: TRBV11-3; clone_size: .
cdr3_aa: CASSSDRSYQPQHF; v_call: TRBV6-1; clone_size: .
cdr3_aa: CASSPDRGLAKNIQYF; v_call: TRBV28; clone_size: .
cdr3_aa: CASSLHHLTSTSYNEQFF; v_call: TRBV19; clone_size: .
cdr3_aa: CAISTLGSRDGYTF; v_call: TRBV10-3; clone_size: once
cdr3_aa: CASSLSSLGRGVGKLFF; v_call: TRBV28; clone_size: .
cdr3_aa: CASSQDLFGAAEQYF; v_call: TRBV4-3; clone_size: .
cdr3_aa: CAWRKGALIHEQYF; v_call: TRBV30; clone_size: .
cdr3_aa: CAIRGEEKLFF; v_call: TRBV10-3; clone_size: .
cdr3_aa: CASRLTYSNQPQHF; v_call: TRBV28; clone_size: .
cdr3_aa: CATSASTRGQYGTQYF; v_call: TRBV24-1; clone_size: .
cdr3_aa: CASSEPPGQGYGYTF; v_call: TRBV2; clone_size: .
cdr3_aa: CASSDRGGNYEQYF; v_call: TRBV6-1; clone_size: .
cdr3_aa: CASRYGSVGEGFYGYTF; v_call: TRBV3-1/TRBV3-2; clone_size: .
cdr3_aa: CASGGLGNQPQHF; v_call: TRBV28; clone_size: once
cdr3_aa: CASSPVYSNQPQHF; v_call: TRBV5-5; clone_size: .
cdr3_aa: CASMPVTGSTGELFF; v_call: TRBV7-7; clone_size: .
cdr3_aa: CASSETGGRRAFF; v_call: TRBV12-3/TRBV12-4; clone_size: .
cdr3_aa: CASSLASGGYTF; v_call: TRBV5-4; clone_size: .
cdr3_aa: CASSQPGTGGSYEQYF; v_call: TRBV2; clone_size: .
cdr3_aa: CASSSSLDILYGYTF; v_call: TRBV6-5; clone_size: few
cdr3_aa: CASSQEEGGGKGRVRDKHF; v_call: TRBV4-2; clone_size: .
cdr3_aa: CASSLVQEGAAHEQYF; v_call: TRBV7-9; clone_size: .
cdr3_aa: CASSSRTVLNTGELFF; v_call: TRBV19; clone_size: .
cdr3_aa: CASSLGGLHNEQFF; v_call: TRBV11-3; clone_size: .
cdr3_aa: CSVVNRHRSYEQYF; v_call: TRBV29-1; clone_size: .
cdr3_aa: CASSYSNPLAASRSYEQYF; v_call: TRBV6-2/TRBV6-3; clone_size: .
cdr3_aa: CASSEREGTAFF; v_call: TRBV13; clone_size: .
cdr3_aa: CASRERGSGSNQPQHF; v_call: TRBV6-6; clone_size: .
cdr3_aa: CASSGDRGLNTEAFF; v_call: TRBV5-4; clone_size: once
cdr3_aa: CASSLEQAKNIQYF; v_call: TRBV5-5; clone_size: .
cdr3_aa: CASRYSGTGGSEQYF; v_call: TRBV28; clone_size: few
cdr3_aa: CASSLYPDRNQPQHF; v_call: TRBV7-2; clone_size: .
cdr3_aa: CASSLVAGANTEAFF; v_call: TRBV7-2; clone_size: .
cdr3_aa: CASSPEGRQGFGYTF; v_call: TRBV7-2; clone_size: .
cdr3_aa: CASKWLAVMNTEAFF; v_call: TRBV19; clone_size: few